This T cell receptor (beta chain) was captured in a study of T-cell reconstitution after alpha-beta-depleted transplantation in children. Points from the study as a whole: There were reportedly several hundred expanded graft clones from which alpha-beta T cells came about two months after transplant. Fresh T-cell production supplied most of the T-cell counts and diversity seen one year after transplant. The study traced high day-60 TCRbeta diversity in some patients to surviving recipient T cells and thymic progenitors.

Remarks on this clonotype: Its specificity is unknown.

Unique molecular identifiers featured in how the TCRbeta library was prepared. TCRdb analysed the PCR reads with MiXCR anew, one entry per CDR3 protein. The sample carries around 450,000 distinct CDR3 sequences, around 46% recorded once. The CDR3 runs to 15 residues. CDR1 is SGHVS and CDR2 is FNYEAQ in the germline V gene. V dropped 3 bases and J dropped 2 bases, with 12 bases sitting between them. This clonotype was obtained from a girl aged 2 to 10 with aplastic anemia, due to receive a stem cell transplant. The rearrangement joins TRBV7-6 to TRBJ2-3, with no clear D. The sample was PBMCs, taken before TCRalphabeta/CD19-depleted stem cell transplant. The CDR3 DNA reads TGTGCCAGCAGCTTTAAGTGGGGATCCACAGATACGCAGTATTTT. Translated, it gives CASSFKWGSTDTQYF. Full variable domain (outside the CDR3, taken from reference TRBV7-6 and TRBJ2-3): GAGVSQSPRYKVTKRGQDVALRCDPISGHVSLYWYRQALGQGPEFLTYFNYEAQQDKSGLPNDRFSAERPEGSISTLTIQRTEQRDSAMYRCASSFKWGSTDTQYFGPGTRLTVL.